Following are 19 T cell receptor beta chains from one sample sequenced in a study of T cells expressing NK-cell markers. Following a re-call of the 5' RACE reads, TCRdb has one entry per CDR3 protein and lacks DNA. This sample contains around 550,000 distinct CDR3 sequences. The sample was blood T cells: a sorted CD56 or NKG2C T cell subset, CD4+ or CD8+ T cells, or bulk PBMC T cells (not recorded which). Every receptor here comes from a man between 18 and 29 years old in good health.

This chain connects TRBV7-2 to TRBJ2-3; TCRdb indicates TRBD2, and absent DNA this call remains unverified. Per germline, CDR1 SGHTA and CDR2 FQGNSA. CDR3 length: 16 amino acids. This CDR3 reads CASSILAGGRTDTQYF.

This rearrangement joins TRBV7-9 to TRBJ2-1; the D call of TRBD2 rests on TCRdb alone, since no DNA is present to check it. Per germline, CDR1 SEHNR and CDR2 FQNEAQ (reference sequence). CDR3 length equals 15 residues. The CDR3 reads CASSETSPSVNEQFF. Looking up the rest from reference TRBV7-9 and TRBJ2-1 gives the full variable domain: DTGVSQNPRHKITKRGQNVTFRCDPISEHNRLYWYRQTLGQGPEFLTYFQNEAQLEKSRLLSDRFSAERPKGSFSTLEIQRTEQGDSAMYLCASSETSPSVNEQFFGPGTRLTVL.

The rearrangement links TRBV30 to TRBJ2-5; TCRdb indicates TRBD1, and absent DNA this call remains unverified. Per the germline V gene, CDR1 is GTSNPN and CDR2 is SVGIG (reference sequence). The CDR3 sequence is 14 residues long. The CDR3 sequence: CAWSGGAIRETQYF.

The rearrangement uses TRBV25-1 and TRBJ1-4; TCRdb reports TRBD1, a call that lacks DNA to check it against. CDR3 length: 15 amino acids. From germline, CDR1 is MGHDK and CDR2 SYGVNS. The CDR3 reads CASTPGGTTNEKLFF.

J is TRBJ1-2 and V is TRBV20-1. CDR1 is DFQATT, CDR2 SNEGSKA, per germline (reference sequence). The CDR3 covers 13 residues. The CDR3: CSARETPNYGYTF.

The CDR3 sequence is CASSPDSGEVGEKLFF. The chain is built from TRBV12-3 or TRBV12-4 and TRBJ1-4; without DNA, the TCRdb call of TRBD1 cannot be checked. CDR3 length: 16 amino acids.

This chain links TRBV12-3 or TRBV12-4 with TRBJ2-1; as DNA is missing, the TRBD2 call by TCRdb cannot be tested. The length of the CDR3 is 14 residues. The chain's CDR3 is CASSPGTPLNEQFF.

The V and J genes are TRBV10-2 and TRBJ2-1; there is no DNA to check the TCRdb D call of TRBD2. Germline V gene sequence: CDR1 WSHSY, CDR2 SAAADI. The CDR3 is 12 amino acids. The CDR3 region is CASSATSIEQFF.

The CDR3 here is CASSSTGDWADTQYF. The chain recombines TRBV5-1 with TRBJ2-3; the TCRdb D gene call, TRBD1, has no DNA to confirm it. Per germline, CDR1 SGHRS and CDR2 YFSETQ. CDR3 length: 15 residues.

J is TRBJ2-7 and V is TRBV10-3; the TCRdb call, TRBD2, lacks DNA for checking. The CDR3 covers 13 residues. Germline V gene sequence: CDR1 ENHRY, CDR2 SYGVKD. CDR3: CAITSSGSNEQYF.

V is TRBV28 and J is TRBJ2-7; TCRdb's D call, TRBD2, is unchecked because there is no DNA. CDR3 length: 12 residues. CDR1 and CDR2 (germline): MDHEN, SYDVKM. The CDR3 is CASRRGYYEQYF. Using reference TRBV28 and TRBJ2-7 for the parts outside the CDR3, the full variable domain is DVKVTQSSRYLVKRTGEKVFLECVQDMDHENMFWYRQDPGLGLRLIYFSYDVKMKEKGDIPEGYSVSREKKERFSLILESASTNQTSMYLCASRRGYYEQYFGPGTRLTVT.

The rearrangement links TRBV6-2 or TRBV6-3 to TRBJ2-5; TCRdb reports TRBD1, a call that lacks DNA to check it against. CDR1 MNHEY and CDR2 SVGEGT come from the germline V gene. The CDR3 spans 13 residues. The CDR3 spells CAIKDRIQETQYF.

The chain employs TRBV14 and TRBJ2-6; without DNA, the TCRdb call of TRBD1 cannot be checked. The germline CDR1 and CDR2 sequences are SGHDN and FVKESK. The CDR3 contains 21 residues. The CDR3 is CASSQGVTDKKRELWANVLTF.

J is TRBJ2-7 and V is TRBV24-1; there is no DNA to check the TCRdb D call of TRBD1. The CDR3 has 13 residues. Germline V CDR1 and CDR2: KGHDR, SFDVKD. CDR3 protein: CATSGDRGDEQYF.

This CDR3 is CSASDYYEQYF. The chain combines TRBV20-1 with TRBJ2-7. Per germline, CDR1 DFQATT and CDR2 SNEGSKA (reference sequence). The CDR3 runs to 11 residues.

V usage is TRBV6-1 and J usage is TRBJ1-6; TCRdb gives TRBD1 as the D gene, but with no DNA this cannot be confirmed. The V gene's germline CDR1 is MNHNS and CDR2 SASEGT. CDR3 length equals 15 residues. The CDR3 sequence is CASKGTGRSLSPLHF.

The chain recombines TRBV19 with TRBJ2-7; with no DNA, the TCRdb D assignment of TRBD1 cannot be verified. Per germline, CDR1 LNHDA and CDR2 SQIVND (reference sequence). This CDR3 region has 14 residues. CDR3 loop: CASSIEAGAYEQYF.

The chain employs TRBV27 and TRBJ2-1; there is no DNA to check the TCRdb D call of TRBD2. The CDR3 totals 17 residues. Germline V gene lookup returns CDR1 MNHEY and CDR2 SMNVEV (reference sequence). CDR3 region: CASSLLSSGRGDNEQFF.

This sequence joins TRBV6-8 and TRBJ2-2; the TRBD2 assignment by TCRdb is unverifiable without DNA. Germline loops: CDR1 MNHGY, CDR2 SAAAGT. The CDR3 runs to 16 residues. The CDR3 reads CASSYSLAANTGELFF.